This paragraph covers one T cell receptor (beta chain) sequence. Distinct nucleotide sequences in the sample also encode this CDR3. This specimen belongs to a study of blood T cell repertoires in COVID-19. Trimming cost V 5 bases and J 3 bases; bases outside gene matches: 17. Germline lookup yields CDR1 SGHTA and CDR2 FQGNSA. This CDR3 contains 18 residues. Profiled with immunoSEQ multiplex PCR; TCRdb holds only in-frame clones, not every one. Here the sample spans hundreds of thousands of clones, under 95% being singletons. The origin of this receptor is a man aged 60 to 75 who had recovered from COVID-19. This chain connects TRBV7-2 to TRBJ2-5; TRBD2 agrees at 8 bases. The material sequenced was PBMCs or T cells enriched from blood (not recorded which). CDR3 DNA: TGTGCCAGCAGCCCCTCTAGCGCGGGAGGCCGATTCAAAGAGACCCAGTACTTC. It codes for CASSPSSAGGRFKETQYF. Full variable domain (rest looked up from reference TRBV7-2 and TRBJ2-5): GAGVSQSPSNKVTEKGKDVELRCDPISGHTALYWYRQSLGQGLEFLIYFQGNSAPDKSGLPSDRFSAERTGGSVSTLTIQRTQQEDSAVYLCASSPSSAGGRFKETQYFGPGTRLLVL.